One and the same sample provided the 29 T cell receptor beta chains below, sequenced in a study of cytomegalovirus exposure and HLA in healthy donors. Both 60 Vbeta primers and 13 Jbeta primers went into the PCR. TCRdb's copy holds only in-frame clones and misses some; the assay was immunoSEQ multiplex PCR. The data contain approximately 160,000 clones, around 78% of them singletons. Sequencing was carried out using PBMCs. The receptors were sampled from a female donor in good health and CMV-seronegative.

This chain links TRBV7-2 with TRBJ2-4; TRBD2 is a possible D gene (6 bases). Per the germline V gene, CDR1 is SGHTA and CDR2 is FQGNSA. CDR3 length: 14 residues. The V end was cut by 3 bases, the J end by 7 bases, with 13 bases between. The CDR3 loop is CASSFGKGRNIQYF. The CDR3, as DNA: TGTGCCAGCAGCTTTGGGAAGGGGAGGAACATTCAGTACTTC. The whole variable domain, filled in from reference TRBV7-2 and TRBJ2-4, reads GAGVSQSPSNKVTEKGKDVELRCDPISGHTALYWYRQSLGQGLEFLIYFQGNSAPDKSGLPSDRFSAERTGGSVSTLTIQRTQQEDSAVYLCASSFGKGRNIQYFGAGTRLSVL.

CDR3 nucleotide sequence: TGTGCCAGCAGTAGACTAGCGGAGAGCTACGAGCAGTACTTC. Translation gives CASSRLAESYEQYF. This chain joins TRBV2 and TRBJ2-7, with 9 bases matching TRBD2. Per the germline V gene, CDR1 is SNHLY and CDR2 is FYNNEI. The CDR3 loop spans 14 amino acids. V was clipped by 5 bases and J by 3 bases; unmatched bases: 5.

J is TRBJ2-3 and V is TRBV7-3; the match to TRBD1 covers 7 bases. CDR1 is SGHTA, CDR2 FQGTGA, per germline. J lost 4 bases, V lost 7 bases, and 11 bases had no gene match. The CDR3 is made up of 15 amino acids. The CDR3 sequence: CASTQQGNLADTQYF. CDR3 bases: TGTGCCAGCACCCAACAGGGGAATTTGGCAGATACGCAGTATTTT.

The chain is built from TRBV27 and TRBJ2-3; 7 bases are shared with TRBD2. Germline values: CDR1 MNHEY, CDR2 SMNVEV (reference sequence). The CDR3 has 20 amino acids. The ends lost 7 bases at V and 2 bases at J; junction bases unmatched: 24. The CDR3 spells CASILRSPPGGGWYTDTQYF. For the CDR3, the DNA is TGTGCCAGCATTCTTAGATCCCCCCCGGGGGGAGGTTGGTACACAGATACGCAGTATTTT.

This clone was recorded only once. This chain joins TRBV5-4 and TRBJ2-4; weak D call: TRBD2 (5 bases). The V end was cut by 0 bases, the J end by 5 bases, with 6 bases between. Germline V CDR1 and CDR2: SGHNT, YYREEE (reference sequence). The CDR3 is 13 residues long. CDR3 region: CASSLAGENIQYF. The CDR3, as DNA: TGTGCCAGCAGCTTGGCCGGGGAAAACATTCAGTACTTC.

Concerning this clone itself: An end of the junction does not agree with germline; a read error may underlie this. V usage is TRBV5-8 and J usage is TRBJ2-6; D might be TRBD1 (5 bases). Germline lookup yields CDR1 SGHTS and CDR2 YDEGEE. The CDR3 is made up of 15 amino acids. Here the CDR3 reads CASSSRSTGANGLTF. The CDR3 bases are TGTGCCAGCAGCTCCAGGAGTACTGGGGCCAACGGCCTGACTTTC.

CDR3: CASSWNSPQTNEQFF. The CDR3 nucleotides read TGTGCCAGCAGTTGGAACAGCCCTCAGACCAATGAGCAGTTCTTC. This sequence joins TRBV6-5 and TRBJ2-1; D is uncertain. V lost 4 bases and J 6 bases, leaving 16 bases between the germline ends. The CDR3 runs to 15 residues. Per germline, CDR1 MNHEY and CDR2 SVGAGI.

The gene calls are TRBV6-1 and TRBJ2-1; possibly TRBD1 for D (6 bases). Trimming shortened V by 1 base and J by 13 bases, and 8 bases separated the two germline ends. This CDR3 region has 11 residues. CDR1 and CDR2 (germline): MNHNS, SASEGT. CDR3 in DNA: TGTGCCAGCAGTGAAGGTGGGGGCCAGTTCTTC. Translation gives CASSEGGGQFF.

The chain recombines TRBV4-1 with TRBJ2-7; 7 positions match TRBD2. V was pared by 4 bases and J by 7 bases, with 10 bases of the junction left unmatched. The germline V gene has CDR1 MGHRA and CDR2 YSYEKL. This CDR3 is built from 14 residues. For the CDR3, the DNA is TGCGCCAGCAGCCCCTTGTTGCGGGAGAAAGAGCAGTACTTC. It is translated as CASSPLLREKEQYF.

This rearrangement joins TRBV10-3 to TRBJ2-3, with 7 bases aligning to TRBD2. CDR1 ENHRY and CDR2 SYGVKD come from the germline V gene. Trimming at V came to 6 bases and at J to 4 bases, leaving 13 bases not matched to a gene. This CDR3 spans 16 amino acids. This chain's CDR3 is CAISSGRGGVADTQYF. Here the CDR3 DNA reads TGTGCCATCAGCTCCGGCCGGGGAGGGGTCGCAGATACGCAGTATTTT.

This chain joins TRBV6-1 and TRBJ1-6, with D unresolved. This CDR3 is built from 16 residues. The V gene lost 2 bases and the J gene lost 1 base, with 9 bases spanning the gap. Germline V gene data show CDR1 as MNHNS and CDR2 as SASEGT. CDR3 protein: CASSESGFSYNSPLHF. The CDR3 nucleotides are TGTGCCAGCAGTGAATCGGGTTTTTCCTATAATTCACCCCTCCACTTT.

The chain combines TRBV28 with TRBJ1-1, with D perhaps matching TRBD1 (5 bases). The V and J ends lost 6 bases and 4 bases respectively, with 12 bases between them. The V gene's germline CDR1 is MDHEN and CDR2 SYDVKM. The CDR3 contains 13 residues. CDR3 sequence reads: CASSLGGGTEAFF. Written as DNA, the CDR3 is TGTGCCAGCAGCCTCGGGGGGGGCACTGAAGCTTTCTTT.

The rearrangement links TRBV4-2 to TRBJ2-5; D gene unclear. Deletions cut 0 bases from V and 5 bases from J, with 10 bases between. Germline lookup yields CDR1 LGHNA and CDR2 YNFKEQ. The CDR3 has 14 residues. CDR3 bases: TGTGCCAGCAGCCAAGATCCCCGCCGGGAGACCCAGTACTTC. It specifies CASSQDPRRETQYF.

The chain is built from TRBV6-5 and TRBJ2-7, with 8 nucleotides matching TRBD1. The CDR3 runs to 11 residues. Germline trimming cut 9 bases from V and 7 bases from J; bases unmatched to any gene: 5. From germline, CDR1 is MNHEY and CDR2 SVGAGI. In nucleotides, the CDR3 is TGTGCCAGTTGGACAGGGTGGGAGCAGTACTTC. It yields the protein CASWTGWEQYF.

This clone was detected a few times. The chain uses TRBV7-9 and TRBJ2-7, with 11 positions matching TRBD2. The ends lost 4 bases at V and 7 bases at J; junction bases unmatched: 3. From germline, CDR1 is SEHNR and CDR2 FQNEAQ (reference sequence). This CDR3 contains 13 residues. In DNA form, the CDR3 reads TGTGCCAGCAGCTGGGGGACTAGCGGTGAGCAGTACTTC. This codes for CASSWGTSGEQYF. The complete variable domain, with remaining parts taken from reference TRBV7-9 and TRBJ2-7, reads DTGVSQNPRHKITKRGQNVTFRCDPISEHNRLYWYRQTLGQGPEFLTYFQNEAQLEKSRLLSDRFSAERPKGSFSTLEIQRTEQGDSAMYLCASSWGTSGEQYFGPGTRLTVT.

The chain joins TRBV27 to TRBJ2-3, with TRBD1 matching 9 bases. Germline CDR1 and CDR2: MNHEY and SMNVEV (reference sequence). V shed 3 bases and J 0 bases; nucleotides not matched to a gene: 4. This CDR3 comprises 16 residues. For the CDR3, the DNA is TGTGCCAGCAGTTTCCGGGGACAGGGTAGCACAGATACGCAGTATTTT. It translates to CASSFRGQGSTDTQYF.

The chain couples TRBV5-5 to TRBJ1-4; TRBD1 is a possible D gene (5 bases). Germline V gene sequence: CDR1 SGHKS, CDR2 YYEKEE (reference sequence). The CDR3 runs to 12 residues. With 7 bases removed from V and 6 bases from J, the gap between germline ends came to 10 bases. CDR3 sequence (DNA): TGTGCCAGCGGGGCAGCCGATGAAAAACTGTTTTTT. It translates to CASGAADEKLFF.

This chain connects TRBV18 to TRBJ2-2, with 9 bases lining up with TRBD1. Looked up from germline, CDR1 is KGHSH and CDR2 is LQKENI. The CDR3 is made up of 16 amino acids. Trimming removed 5 bases from V and 7 bases from J; junction bases left unmatched: 11. As DNA, the CDR3 is TGTGCCAGCTCAGCACAGGGGGCGCGGAATGGCGGGGAGCTGTTTTTT. Translation gives CASSAQGARNGGELFF.

The chain uses TRBV6-5 and TRBJ2-5, with a possible D match to TRBD2 (7 bases). TRBJ2-7 matches the DNA end more closely, so the J call is doubtful. Per the germline V gene, CDR1 is MNHEY and CDR2 is SVGAGI. This CDR3 spans 15 amino acids. DNA for the CDR3: TGTGCCAGCAGTTACGGGGGGGCTAACCTATACGAGCAGTACTTC. It codes for CASSYGGANLYEQYF.

The J gene is TRBJ1-3, the V gene TRBV5-6; TRBD1 is a possible D gene (5 bases). Deletions cut 3 bases from V and 6 bases from J, with 10 bases between. The CDR3 runs to 13 residues. Germline values: CDR1 SGHDT, CDR2 YYEEEE. The CDR3 DNA reads TGTGCCAGCAGCTCGGGGGGGGAAAACACCATATATTTT. The encoded protein is CASSSGGENTIYF.

This clone has only a few counts. The chain links TRBV2 to TRBJ2-7; TRBD2 is a possible D gene (6 bases). The germline CDR1 and CDR2 sequences are SNHLY and FYNNEI. Between the trimmed V and J ends, which lost 9 bases and 3 bases, there was a span of 15 bases. There are 13 residues in the CDR3. CDR3 sequence: CASYGGGIYEQYF. DNA of the CDR3: TGTGCCAGTTACGGGGGTGGGATCTACGAGCAGTACTTC.

The chain links TRBV5-5 to TRBJ2-5; perhaps TRBD1 as D (7 bases). With 4 bases removed from V and 5 bases from J, the gap between germline ends came to 15 bases. This CDR3 contains 14 residues. From germline, CDR1 is SGHKS and CDR2 YYEKEE (reference sequence). In DNA, the CDR3 is TGTGCCAGCAGCCGGTCCCAGGGGGGTGAGACCCAGTACTTC. Its protein is CASSRSQGGETQYF.

V and J are TRBV18 and TRBJ2-5; D not certain. In germline, CDR1 is KGHSH, CDR2 LQKENI. There are 14 residues in the CDR3. Trimming cost V 0 bases and J 1 base, with 6 bases left between them. In DNA form, the CDR3 reads TGTGCCAGCTCACCACCGAACAGCCAAGAGACCCAGTACTTC. Translating gives CASSPPNSQETQYF.

The chain uses TRBV6-5 and TRBJ1-2; 8 positions agree with TRBD1. Looked up from germline, CDR1 is MNHEY and CDR2 is SVGAGI. The V and J ends lost 2 bases and 5 bases, in that order; junction bases with no gene match: 7. The CDR3 is 15 amino acids. The CDR3 DNA reads TGTGCCAGCAGTTACGGGGCAGGGGGCAGGTATGGCTACACCTTC. It specifies CASSYGAGGRYGYTF.

This chain joins TRBV6-5 and TRBJ2-2; 8 positions match TRBD1. The germline gives CDR1 MNHEY, CDR2 SVGAGI. The length of the CDR3 is 15 residues. V shed 10 bases and J 7 bases; nucleotides not matched to a gene: 14. CDR3 nucleotides: TGTGCCACCCAATCTACCGGACAGGGCAACGGGGAGCTGTTTTTT. Translating gives CATQSTGQGNGELFF.

This rearrangement joins TRBV9 to TRBJ1-3, with TRBD1 matching over 12 bases. Germline CDR1 reads SGDLS; CDR2 reads YYNGEE. J lost 2 bases, V lost 0 bases, and 6 bases had no gene match. The CDR3 consists of 18 residues. CDR3 sequence: CASSVDIRDRGPGNTIYF. The DNA of the CDR3 is TGTGCCAGCAGCGTAGACATCCGGGACAGGGGGCCTGGAAACACCATATATTTT.

The chain employs TRBV5-4 and TRBJ2-3; perhaps TRBD2 as D (5 bases). Germline V gene data show CDR1 as SGHNT and CDR2 as YYREEE (reference sequence). Trimming took off 5 bases at V and 2 bases at J, with 9 bases between the two ends. The CDR3 spans 13 residues. Here the CDR3 DNA reads TGTGCCAGCAGACCGGGGTACACAGATACGCAGTATTTT. It encodes CASRPGYTDTQYF.

This rearrangement joins TRBV28 to TRBJ2-3; 8 nucleotides agree with TRBD1. Germline V lookup: CDR1 MDHEN, CDR2 SYDVKM. With 8 bases clipped from V and 1 base from J, the junction kept 11 bases outside the gene matches. This CDR3 has 16 residues. CDR3 region: CASPPPLGQGTDTQYF. Here the CDR3 DNA reads TGTGCCAGCCCCCCCCCGCTGGGACAGGGCACAGATACGCAGTATTTT. Looking up the rest from reference TRBV28 and TRBJ2-3 gives the full variable domain: DVKVTQSSRYLVKRTGEKVFLECVQDMDHENMFWYRQDPGLGLRLIYFSYDVKMKEKGDIPEGYSVSREKKERFSLILESASTNQTSMYLCASPPPLGQGTDTQYFGPGTRLTVL.

The chain joins TRBV6-1 to TRBJ2-1; 8 bases line up with TRBD2. The CDR3 is 13 amino acids. Germline trimming cut 8 bases from V and 9 bases from J; bases unmatched to any gene: 9. Germline CDR1 reads MNHNS; CDR2 reads SASEGT. CDR3 sequence: CASRTSLVSEQFF. The DNA of the CDR3 is TGTGCCAGCCGGACTAGCTTGGTTAGTGAGCAGTTCTTC.